This T cell receptor beta chain is drawn from a study of blood T cell repertoires in COVID-19. Data came from immunoSEQ multiplex PCR; TCRdb stores just in-frame clones and leaves some out. Of fewer than 300,000 clones detected, approximately 90% appear once; the ten largest clones hold around 1.1%. Self-reported history from a screening survey and questionnaire set each donor's cohort. Recovery meant two consecutive negative NP/OP PCR tests, professional clearance, or resolved symptoms. The V end was cut by 4 bases, the J end by 1 base, with 19 bases between. The CDR3 runs to 16 residues. CDR1 and CDR2 from the germline V gene are SQVTM and ANQGSEA.

The gene calls are TRBV29-1 and TRBJ2-5; D remains unclear. Source material: PBMCs or T cells enriched from blood (not recorded which). The receptor was derived from a woman aged 25 to 39 who had recovered from COVID-19. The CDR3 reads CSVVLPSAEPQETQYF. CDR3 bases: TGCAGCGTTGTACTTCCCTCGGCGGAGCCCCAAGAGACCCAGTACTTC.